This T cell receptor beta chain was identified during a study of preoperative IRX-2 immunotherapy in early breast cancer. Treatment noted: preoperative locoregional IRX-2 cytokine immunotherapy. Preoperative locoregional IRX-2 cytokine immunotherapy was tested in the phase Ib source study. Some clones are missing from TCRdb's copy, which holds only in-frame ones; the method was immunoSEQ multiplex PCR. The table has 25,000 to 30,000 clones, under 90% seen once. The material was obtained from a patient treated with IRX-2 immunotherapy. This TCR derives from a human donor with breast cancer.

CDR3: CASRRGGNYNSPLHF. The CDR3 coding sequence is TGTGCCAGCCGAAGGGGGGGAAACTATAATTCACCCCTCCACTTT. This chain joins TRBV6-8 and TRBJ1-6; tentative D call: TRBD1 (6 bases). This CDR3 contains 15 residues. Germline CDR1 and CDR2: MNHGY and SAAAGT. With 8 bases removed from V and 3 bases from J, the gap between germline ends came to 14 bases.